Listed here is a single T cell receptor (beta chain). Its cognate antigen has yet to be identified. No much larger clonotype is one base removed from it; base qualities were not supplied. This record belongs to a study of blood T cell repertoires in COVID-19 (TCRdb year 2020). Background for the entire study: The collaborator samples originated in the United States, Italy and Spain and spanned the acute and convalescent phases of COVID-19. The prospective study material was composed of cDNA or gDNA derived from T cells, B-cell-depleted T cells, or PBMCs. Subjects who had been exposed to COVID-19, were actively infected with it, or had recovered from it provided the deeply sampled blood TCRbeta repertoires that made up the dataset. The repertoires were released in a freely available public database intended as a resource for research on the immune response to SARS-CoV-2. Samples came from the ongoing ImmuneRACE study (first 160 participants) plus 1,254 subjects from 6 global collaborators. The sample metadata nearly always contained a de-identified subject ID, COVID-19 status, age in years and sex. HLA class I and class II types, where available, came from metadata supplied by the sample provider rather than from assay-based typing. General conclusions and limits of the study: The amount of clinical and demographic metadata varied by source and participant and was provided uncurated.

Whole blood was collected in K2EDTA tubes by collaborating institutions according to the institutions' own protocols. For TCRbeta analysis, collaborators shipped samples as frozen whole blood, isolated PBMCs, or DNA extracted from either of those sample types. TCRbeta CDR3 regions were amplified from genomic DNA by means of the immunoSEQ Assay, a bias-controlled multiplex PCR. The authors processed their data as follows. The number of nucleated cells in each sample was estimated by amplification of reference gene primers within the assay. Sequence reads were collapsed and filtered to measure the absolute abundance of every unique TCRbeta CDR3 rearrangement. For each sample, productive Simpson clonality was calculated as the square root of Simpson's diversity index across productive rearrangements. Imported from immuneACCESS, the table was reduced by TCRdb to in-frame sequences with V and J called. These copies leave out some clones; in studies compared against another copy, an unresolved V gene accounts for under half, and the cause of the remainder is not known. That table supplies the V and J calls and clone size; D and trimming were determined from the DNA. This sample comprises around 130,000 clones, around four fifths of them detected only once. The top ten hold about 12% of the sample.

Its CDR3 holds 14 amino acids, cysteine through phenylalanine. Of the read, only the CDR3 DNA is kept; its 42 bases are in frame from base 1. Between the V and J ends, shortened by 0 bases and 0 bases respectively, the junction contains 5 bases. CDR1 and CDR2 (KGHSH, LQKENI) derive from the germline V gene. This receptor was obtained from a human donor in a cohort sampled during active COVID-19. Recombination joined TRBV18 with TRBJ2-5, with a weak D call of TRBD1 (5 bases match). Sequenced sample: peripheral blood. The CDR3 protein is CASSPPDNQETQYF. In nucleotide form, the sequence is TGTGCCAGCTCACCACCGGACAACCAAGAGACCCAGTACTTC.